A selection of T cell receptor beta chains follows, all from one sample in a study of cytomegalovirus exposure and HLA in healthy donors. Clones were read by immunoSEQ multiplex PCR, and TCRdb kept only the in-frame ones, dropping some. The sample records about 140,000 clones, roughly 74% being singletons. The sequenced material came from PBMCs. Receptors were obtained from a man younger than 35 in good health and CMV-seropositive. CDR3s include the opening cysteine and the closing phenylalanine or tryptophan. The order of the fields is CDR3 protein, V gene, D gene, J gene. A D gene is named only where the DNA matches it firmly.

CASSLGVAGNTIYF TRBV5-6 . TRBJ1-3
CASIAGLVDEQFF TRBV30 TRBD2 TRBJ2-1
CASSFVGQGNAGYTF TRBV5-6 TRBD1 TRBJ1-2
CSVEGHQITEAFF TRBV29-1 . TRBJ1-1
CASSLRQSNEKLFF TRBV7-9 . TRBJ1-4
CASGRGSVDEQFF TRBV19 . TRBJ2-1
CAWKRTASNSPLHF TRBV30 . TRBJ1-6
CSVAAGYNEQFF TRBV29-1 . TRBJ2-1
CASSESGNQPQHF TRBV25-1 . TRBJ1-5
CAWSVAAQVRSDTQYF TRBV30 . TRBJ2-3
CASSRTGDSNQPQHF TRBV7-9 . TRBJ1-5
CASSLGTGINEQFF TRBV7-3 . TRBJ2-1
CAISESPSGSMNTQYF TRBV10-3 TRBD2 TRBJ2-3
CSVEVWGRVTEAFF TRBV29-1 . TRBJ1-1
CASSQGLAGASEQFF TRBV5-4 TRBD2 TRBJ2-1
CASSLGLAGANEQFF TRBV11-3 TRBD2 TRBJ2-1
CAGWGTGFFTDTQYF TRBV30 TRBD1 TRBJ2-3
CASSLGVPIYNEQFF TRBV5-1 . TRBJ2-1
CAWSNTPSGRPTLSSYNEQFF TRBV30 TRBD2 TRBJ2-1
CASTTRQGRNEKLFF TRBV6-6 TRBD1 TRBJ1-4
CALQASGRPYNEQFF TRBV28 TRBD2 TRBJ2-1
CSVEWGSEAFF TRBV29-1 . TRBJ1-1
CASSKNPGTTDTQYF TRBV27 . TRBJ2-3
CASSQDPGGTDTQYF TRBV4-1 . TRBJ2-3
CASSLPPYTEAFF TRBV5-6 . TRBJ1-1
CASSYRDSSWAEAFF TRBV6-5 TRBD1 TRBJ1-1
CAWSVSASGRRDSGAYEQYF TRBV30 TRBD2 TRBJ2-7
CASSFWITSGTYERYF TRBV6-8 TRBD2 TRBJ2-5
CASSDPLRATSSYNEQFF TRBV5-1 . TRBJ2-1
CASSSRRQGGETQYF TRBV28 . TRBJ2-5
CSVGGLAGGGVYNEQFF TRBV29-1 TRBD2 TRBJ2-1